This TCR beta chain was profiled in a study of PD-L1 blockade in urothelial cancer. Urothelial carcinoma in patients was locally advanced or metastatic. Pretreatment sampling and on-treatment sampling together yielded between 1 and 8 samples for each patient. The germline V gene has CDR1 SGHTA and CDR2 FQGTGA. V shed 5 bases and J shed 6 bases, with 14 bases lying between them. There are 13 residues in the CDR3. This table comes from immunoSEQ multiplex PCR, and its TCRdb copy is limited to in-frame clones, with some not included. The top ten hold around 2.9% of the sample, which has 44,000 or so clones, about four fifths seen once.

This sequence was found in a man in his 70s with urothelial cancer. J is TRBJ2-7 and V is TRBV7-3, with D maybe TRBD1 (5 bases). The sequencing used PBMCs, collected around atezolizumab (anti-PD-L1) treatment. The CDR3: CASSRFPQAEQYF. CDR3 DNA sequence: TGTGCCAGCAGCCGATTCCCACAGGCCGAGCAGTACTTC.